Each of the 3 T cell receptor beta chains below was sequenced from the same sample in a study of blood T cell repertoires in COVID-19. Using immunoSEQ multiplex PCR, the repertoire was profiled, and TCRdb retains in-frame clones only, with some absent. The data contain about 190,000 clones, approximately 84% of them singletons. The material sequenced was PBMCs or T cells enriched from blood (not recorded which). Receptors were obtained from a woman in her twenties or thirties who had recovered from COVID-19.

The rearrangement joins TRBV7-2 to TRBJ1-1; TRBD1 matches at 8 bases. The junction had 16 bases not matched to a gene; V was cut back by 1 base and J by 6 bases. The CDR3 extends over 18 amino acids. The germline gives CDR1 SGHTA, CDR2 FQGNSA. CDR3 protein: CASSLESWDRSGIAEAFF. The CDR3 bases are TGTGCCAGCAGCTTAGAGTCGTGGGACAGGTCGGGGATTGCTGAAGCTTTCTTT.

The chain is built from TRBV9 and TRBJ2-1, with TRBD1 identical over 8 bases. J lost 8 bases, V lost 3 bases, and 4 bases had no gene match. This CDR3 spans 13 amino acids. CDR1 and CDR2 from the germline V gene are SGDLS and YYNGEE. The CDR3 region has the DNA TGTGCCAGCAGCGCTCAGGACAGGGATGAGCAGTTCTTC. Translating gives CASSAQDRDEQFF. Full variable domain (rest looked up from reference TRBV9 and TRBJ2-1): DSGVTQTPKHLITATGQRVTLRCSPRSGDLSVYWYQQSLDQGLQFLIQYYNGEERAKGNILERFSAQQFPDLHSELNLSSLELGDSALYFCASSAQDRDEQFFGPGTRLTVL.

The rearrangement links TRBV19 to TRBJ2-1; 13 bases fit TRBD2. V was clipped by 8 bases and J by 5 bases; unmatched bases: 3. The CDR3 totals 14 residues. Germline lookup yields CDR1 LNHDA and CDR2 SQIVND (reference sequence). CDR3: CASGGLAGDNEQFF. The CDR3 coding sequence is TGTGCCAGTGGCGGACTAGCGGGAGACAATGAGCAGTTCTTC.